This T cell receptor beta chain emerged from a study of cytomegalovirus exposure and HLA in healthy donors. Overall study findings and caveats: Approximately 18,000 TCR beta sequences were associated with HLA alleles at 0.05 false discovery rate in a later analysis. Later analysis indicated greater clonal expansion among HLA-associated TCR beta chains than among equally common other chains.

To note about this clone: Its antigen is unknown.

Trimming took 4 bases from V and 5 from J, leaving 20 bases between them. CDR3 size: 16 residues. Germline V gives CDR1 SGHVS, CDR2 FQNEAQ. The primer mix had 60 Vbeta and 13 Jbeta primers. Some clones are missing from TCRdb's copy, which holds only in-frame ones; the method was immunoSEQ multiplex PCR. Of 150,000 or so clones in the sample, almost 85% were seen once. The source of this sequence is a woman in her 40s in good health and CMV-seronegative. The chain uses TRBV7-8 and TRBJ1-1; the D gene is possibly TRBD1 (5 bases). The sequenced sample consisted of PBMCs. CDR3 residues: CASSSLSGVEGTEAFF. For the CDR3, the DNA is TGTGCCAGCAGCTCCCTGTCTGGGGTGGAGGGGACTGAAGCTTTCTTT.